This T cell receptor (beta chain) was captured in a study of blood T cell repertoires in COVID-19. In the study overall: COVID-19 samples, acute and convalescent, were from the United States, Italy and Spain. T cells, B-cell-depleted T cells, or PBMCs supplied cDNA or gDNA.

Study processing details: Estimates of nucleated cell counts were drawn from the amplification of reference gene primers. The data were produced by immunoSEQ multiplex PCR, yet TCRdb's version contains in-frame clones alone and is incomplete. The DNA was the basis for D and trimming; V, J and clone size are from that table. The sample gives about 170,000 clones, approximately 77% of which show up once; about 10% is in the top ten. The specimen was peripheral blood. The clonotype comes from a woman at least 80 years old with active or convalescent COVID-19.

The CDR3 sequence is CASSGRRGTTEAFF. The CDR3 bases are TGTGCCAGCAGTGGAAGACGGGGAACGACTGAAGCTTTCTTT. The chain couples TRBV27 to TRBJ1-1, with unresolved D. Germline CDR1 reads MNHEY; CDR2 reads SMNVEV (reference sequence). CDR3 length equals 14 residues. Trimming cost V 5 bases and J 5 bases, with 15 bases left between them.